This T cell receptor beta chain stems from a study of cytomegalovirus exposure and HLA in healthy donors. CDR1 and CDR2 (germline): SGHVT, SQSDAQ. Unmatched junction bases numbered 14, after V lost 1 base and J lost 4 bases. The length of the CDR3 is 20 residues. In the PCR, 60 Vbeta and 13 Jbeta primers were used. Using immunoSEQ multiplex PCR, the repertoire was profiled, and TCRdb retains in-frame clones only, with some absent. The sample contains 150,000 to 200,000 clones, approximately 90% of which appear only once. The specimen sequenced was PBMCs. The genes are TRBV7-4 and TRBJ1-3; 12 nucleotides line up with TRBD1. The source is a boy aged 2 to 10 in good health and CMV-seronegative. The CDR3 DNA is TGTGCCAGCAGCTTAGTTACCGTCATGGGACAGGGGGCGCCGGGAAACACCATATATTTT. This translates into CASSLVTVMGQGAPGNTIYF. The full variable domain, in which reference TRBV7-4 and TRBJ1-3 provide the parts outside the CDR3, is GAGVSQSPRYKVAKRGRDVALRCDSISGHVTLYWYRQTLGQGSEVLTYSQSDAQRDKSGRPSGRFSAERPERSVSTLKIQRTEQGDSAVYLCASSLVTVMGQGAPGNTIYFGEGSWLTVV.